These T cell receptor beta chains were read from a single sample in a study of cytomegalovirus exposure and HLA in healthy donors. Produced via immunoSEQ multiplex PCR; TCRdb's table is partial and in-frame only. This sample carries approximately 150,000 clones, roughly three quarters of them seen once, and the ten largest clones take 3.5%. The specimen was PBMCs. Receptors were obtained from a human donor in good health. The CDR3 runs from the conserved cysteine through the conserved F or W. Each record gives: clone size, J gene, D gene, V gene, CDR3 DNA, CDR3 protein. D genes are given only for firm matches. Clone size appears in some rows only: once, few, many, or a class for an expanded clone.

.	TRBJ2-5	.	TRBV7-8	TGTGCCAGCAGCCCACCGGACAGCCGAGAGACCCAGTACTTC	CASSPPDSRETQYF
.	TRBJ1-2	.	TRBV29-1	TGCAGCGTTGAATCCACAGGATTCTATGGCTACCCCTTC	CSVESTGFYGYPF
.	TRBJ2-7	TRBD2	TRBV6-5	TGTGCCAGCAGTTACTCTTTAAGCGGGAGGAGGCCCGAGCAGTACTTC	CASSYSLSGRRPEQYF
.	TRBJ2-2	TRBD1	TRBV28	TGTGCCAGCAGTTTCCCCTCAACAGGGGGCACCGGGGAGCTGTTTTTT	CASSFPSTGGTGELFF
.	TRBJ2-3	TRBD1	TRBV6-5	TGTGCCAGCAGTTCCCGGACAGGGGTCACAGATACGCAGTATTTT	CASSSRTGVTDTQYF
.	TRBJ1-1	.	TRBV2	TGTGCCAGCAGTGCCGGACACTTGAACACTGAAGCTTTCTTT	CASSAGHLNTEAFF
.	TRBJ2-7	TRBD2	TRBV5-1	TGCGCCAGCAGCTTAATAATAGCGGGGGCCCCCGGGGAGCAGTACTTC	CASSLIIAGAPGEQYF
.	TRBJ2-6	.	TRBV25-1	TGTGCCAGCAGTGAGAGGGCTGGGGCCAACGTCCTGACTTTC	CASSERAGANVLTF
.	TRBJ2-5	.	TRBV30	TGTGCCTGGAGTCAGCGGTGGACCCAGTACTTC	CAWSQRWTQYF
.	TRBJ1-4	TRBD1	TRBV30	TGTGCCTGGGGGGGACAGCTTAATGAAAAACTGTTTTTT	CAWGGQLNEKLFF
.	TRBJ1-3	.	TRBV7-9	TGTGCCAGCAGCGAAGCCTCCTCTGGAAACACCATATATTTT	CASSEASSGNTIYF
.	TRBJ2-1	TRBD2	TRBV5-1	TGCGCCAGCAGCTTGGCCCTACGGACTAGCGGGAGGGCTTACAATGAGCAGTTCTTC	CASSLALRTSGRAYNEQFF
few	TRBJ2-7	.	TRBV7-3	TGTGCCAGCAGCCCAACGGACTTCTCCTACGAGCAGTACTTC	CASSPTDFSYEQYF
once	TRBJ2-1	.	TRBV7-9	TGTGCCAGCAGCGATGAAACGAGCTCCTACAATGAGCAGTTCTTC	CASSDETSSYNEQFF
.	TRBJ2-7	.	TRBV7-9	TGTGCCAGCAGCTTCGACAGGGAGGTCTCCGAGCAGTACTTC	CASSFDREVSEQYF
once	TRBJ1-5	.	TRBV30	TGTGCCTGGAGTGTGTCGTTTACTTATAGCAATCAGTCCCAGCATTTT	CAWSVSFTYSNQSQHF
.	TRBJ1-4	TRBD1	TRBV7-2	TGTGCCAGCAGCTTTGATAACAGGGGGACTGAAAAACTGTTTTTT	CASSFDNRGTEKLFF
.	TRBJ1-1	.	TRBV6-5	TGTGCCAGCAGTTACTCTAGTGGGAGTATGGACACTGAAGCTTTCTTT	CASSYSSGSMDTEAFF
.	TRBJ1-5	.	TRBV6-1	TGTGCCAGCAGTGCAGGGGTTCAGCCCCAGCATTTT	CASSAGVQPQHF
.	TRBJ1-2	.	TRBV29-1	TGCAGCGTTCTCTTTGGCCTCAACCCTAACTATGGCTACACCTTC	CSVLFGLNPNYGYTF
few	TRBJ1-5	.	TRBV5-6	TGTGCCAGCAGCTTGGGGGCGGGAGGAGGTTTCCGGCAGCCCCAGCATTTT	CASSLGAGGGFRQPQHF
.	TRBJ2-5	TRBD2	TRBV19	TGTGCCAGTAGTATAGTTGCGGGGGAAGAGACCCAGTACTTC	CASSIVAGEETQYF
.	TRBJ2-7	TRBD2	TRBV5-1	TGCGCCAGCAGCTTGTGGGTTGGCGGGAGGATTACCTACGAGCAGTACTTC	CASSLWVGGRITYEQYF
few	TRBJ2-7	TRBD1	TRBV5-4	TGTGCCAGCAGCTTGGGTAGGACAGGAGCTCCGGGCGACGAGCAGTACTTC	CASSLGRTGAPGDEQYF
.	TRBJ1-3	.	TRBV2	TGTGCCAGCAGTGATCGGACAGTCGTCGACACCATATATTTT	CASSDRTVVDTIYF
.	TRBJ2-6	.	TRBV7-9	TGTGCCAGCAGCTTTCAGGGCAGACCACCCTGGGGGGCCAACGTCCTGACTTTC	CASSFQGRPPWGANVLTF
.	TRBJ2-1	TRBD2	TRBV18	TGTGCCAGCTCACCGAACGCGGGGGGTAGCTACAATGAGCAGTTCTTC	CASSPNAGGSYNEQFF
.	TRBJ1-1	.	TRBV19	TGTGCCAGTAGTATATTTCGGAGCAGGGCATATCCGAACACTGAAGCTTTCTTT	CASSIFRSRAYPNTEAFF
.	TRBJ2-5	.	TRBV30	TGTGCCTGGAGAACGACAGTTCAAGAGACCCAGTACTTC	CAWRTTVQETQYF
.	TRBJ2-7	TRBD1	TRBV5-1	TGCGCCAGCAGACTCAGTACAGGGGCCTACGAGCAGTACTTC	CASRLSTGAYEQYF
once	TRBJ2-1	.	TRBV11-2	TGTGCCAGCAGCCCCCCCGGCTCCTACAATGAGCAGTTCTTC	CASSPPGSYNEQFF
.	TRBJ2-7	TRBD2	TRBV19	TGTGCCAGTAGTATAGAGGCGGGAGTGAGCTACGAGCAGTACTTC	CASSIEAGVSYEQYF
.	TRBJ2-7	.	TRBV7-9	TGTGCCAGCAGCTTAGCTGGCCCTCTCGAGCAGTACTTC	CASSLAGPLEQYF
.	TRBJ2-2	.	TRBV5-1	TGCGCCAGCAGCAAAGCGGGTGGGAACACCGGGGAGCTGTTTTTT	CASSKAGGNTGELFF
once	TRBJ2-3	.	TRBV18	TGTGCCAGCTCACCTTTGGGCTCAGATACGCAGTATTTT	CASSPLGSDTQYF
.	TRBJ2-7	.	TRBV7-7	TGTGCCAGCAGCGCTTCAGGGGTTGAGGCCGAGCAGTACTTC	CASSASGVEAEQYF
.	TRBJ1-5	.	TRBV4-2	TGTGCCAGCAGCCAAACCACGACAGCGCGCAATCAGCCCCAGCATTTT	CASSQTTTARNQPQHF
.	TRBJ1-5	.	TRBV28	TGTGCCAGCAGCCGCCAGCAGATTCGGGATCAGCCCCAGCATTTT	CASSRQQIRDQPQHF
once	TRBJ2-7	.	TRBV2	TGTGCCAGCCTACCTGGCGGACACTACGAGCAGTACTTC	CASLPGGHYEQYF
few	TRBJ1-6	.	TRBV2	TGTGCCAGCAGCCGACAGAAATATAATTCACCCCTCCACTTT	CASSRQKYNSPLHF
once	TRBJ1-1	.	TRBV6-6	TGTGCCAGCAGTTACGGTGGCAGGGAGAACACTGAAGCTTTCTTT	CASSYGGRENTEAFF
.	TRBJ1-2	.	TRBV11-2	TGTGCCAGCAGCACCTATAAGGGAGCAGGTGGGAACACCTTC	CASSTYKGAGGNTF
.	TRBJ2-5	.	TRBV28	TGTGCCAGCAGTTTATTCCCCCCGGGACTCGGAAACCAAGAGACCCAGTACTTC	CASSLFPPGLGNQETQYF
.	TRBJ1-1	TRBD1	TRBV7-6	TGTGCCAGCAGCCTCATTGCCGGGACAGATAACACTGAAGCTTTCTTT	CASSLIAGTDNTEAFF
.	TRBJ2-3	.	TRBV6-4	TGTGCCAGCAGTGACGGAGGGTGGAGCACAGATACGCAGTATTTT	CASSDGGWSTDTQYF
.	TRBJ1-5	.	TRBV27	TGTGCCAGCAGCCCGAGGGGGGGCCAGCCCCAGCATTTT	CASSPRGGQPQHF